This TCR beta chain is from a study of T cell responses to AZD1222 COVID-19 vaccine. This CDR3 is 17 amino acids long. The germline gives CDR1 MGHRA, CDR2 YSYEKL. V lost 0 bases to trimming and J lost 8 bases, with 22 bases between them. Clones were sequenced by immunoSEQ multiplex PCR, and TCRdb holds only the in-frame ones, with some missing. The sample carries 150,000 to 200,000 clones, about 92% recorded once. This clone was seen just once. Antigen unknown. Study-wide findings and caveats: Spike-specific TCR breadth and depth rose after two AZD1222 doses. Repertoire sampling was restricted to post-peak T cell response timepoints. Per reports, nearly half of all spike-specific TCRs target regions that are unmutated in variants.

This rearrangement joins TRBV4-1 to TRBJ1-2, with D tentatively TRBD1 (6 bases). The sequence was collected from an adult in good health. Here the sequenced sample was peripheral blood, taken on day 0 of AZD1222 vaccination. The CDR3 loop is CASSQDPGGTGSRGYTF. As DNA, the CDR3 is TGCGCCAGCAGCCAAGATCCGGGGGGTACAGGGAGTAGGGGCTACACCTTC.